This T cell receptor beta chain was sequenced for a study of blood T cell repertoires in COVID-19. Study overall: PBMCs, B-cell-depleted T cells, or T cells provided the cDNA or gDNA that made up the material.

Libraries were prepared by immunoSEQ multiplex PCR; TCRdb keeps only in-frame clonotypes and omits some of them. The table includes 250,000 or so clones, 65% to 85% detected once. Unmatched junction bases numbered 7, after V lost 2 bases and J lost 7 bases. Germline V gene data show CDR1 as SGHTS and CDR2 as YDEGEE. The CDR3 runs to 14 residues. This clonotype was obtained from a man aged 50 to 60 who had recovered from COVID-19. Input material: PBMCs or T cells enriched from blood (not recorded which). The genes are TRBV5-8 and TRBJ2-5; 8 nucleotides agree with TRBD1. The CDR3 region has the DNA TGTGCCAGCAGCTTACTGGACAGGGTGTGGACCCAGTACTTC. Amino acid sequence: CASSLLDRVWTQYF.